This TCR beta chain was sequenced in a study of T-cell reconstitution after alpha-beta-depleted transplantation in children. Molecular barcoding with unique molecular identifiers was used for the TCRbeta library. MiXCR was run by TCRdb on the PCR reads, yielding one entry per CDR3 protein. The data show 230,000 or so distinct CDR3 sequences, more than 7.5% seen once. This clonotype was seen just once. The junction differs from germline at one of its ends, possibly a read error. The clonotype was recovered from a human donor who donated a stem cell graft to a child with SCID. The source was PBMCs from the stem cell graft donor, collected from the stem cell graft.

The CDR3 DNA reads TGTGCCAGCAGTCCGGGGCAGGGGAATTCATCCCTCCACTTT. As protein: CASSPGQGNSSLHF. This chain links TRBV6-1 with TRBJ1-6; TRBD1 is a possible D gene (6 bases). This CDR3 has 14 residues. Germline values: CDR1 MNHNS, CDR2 SASEGT.